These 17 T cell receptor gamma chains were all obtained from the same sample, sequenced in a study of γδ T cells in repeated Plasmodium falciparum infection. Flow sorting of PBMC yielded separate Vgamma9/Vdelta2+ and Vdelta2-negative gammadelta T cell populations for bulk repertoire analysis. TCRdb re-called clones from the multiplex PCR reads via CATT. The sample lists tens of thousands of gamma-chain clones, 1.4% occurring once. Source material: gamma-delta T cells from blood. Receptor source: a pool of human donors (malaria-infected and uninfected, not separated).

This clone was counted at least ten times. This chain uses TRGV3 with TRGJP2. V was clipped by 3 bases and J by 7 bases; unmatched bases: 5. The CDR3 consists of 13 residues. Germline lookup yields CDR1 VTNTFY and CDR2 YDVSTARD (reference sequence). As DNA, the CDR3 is TGTGCCACCTGGGACCTGCCTGATTGGATCAAGACGTTT. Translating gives CATWDLPDWIKTF.

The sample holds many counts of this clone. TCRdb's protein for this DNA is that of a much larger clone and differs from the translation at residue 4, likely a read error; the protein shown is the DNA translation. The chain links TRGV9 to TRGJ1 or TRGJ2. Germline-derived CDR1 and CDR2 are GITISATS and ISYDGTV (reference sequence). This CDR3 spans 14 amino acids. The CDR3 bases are TGTGCCTTGCGGGAGGCGCACCGTTATTATAAGAAACTCTTT. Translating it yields CALREAHRYYKKLF.

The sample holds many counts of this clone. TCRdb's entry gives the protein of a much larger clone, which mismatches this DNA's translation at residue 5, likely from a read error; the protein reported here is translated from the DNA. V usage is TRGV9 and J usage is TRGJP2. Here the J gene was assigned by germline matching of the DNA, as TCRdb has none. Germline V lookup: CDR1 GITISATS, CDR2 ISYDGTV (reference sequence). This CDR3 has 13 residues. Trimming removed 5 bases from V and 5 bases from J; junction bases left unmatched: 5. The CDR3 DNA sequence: TGTGCCTTGTGGGGGAGGAGTGATTGGATCAAGACGTTT. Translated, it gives CALWGRSDWIKTF.

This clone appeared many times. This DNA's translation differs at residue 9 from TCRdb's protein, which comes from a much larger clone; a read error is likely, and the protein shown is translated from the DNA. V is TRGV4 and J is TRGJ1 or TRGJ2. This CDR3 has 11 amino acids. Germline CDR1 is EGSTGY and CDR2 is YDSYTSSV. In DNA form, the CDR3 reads TGTGCCACATTCCTTTATTATAAGGAACTCTTT. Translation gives CATFLYYKELF.

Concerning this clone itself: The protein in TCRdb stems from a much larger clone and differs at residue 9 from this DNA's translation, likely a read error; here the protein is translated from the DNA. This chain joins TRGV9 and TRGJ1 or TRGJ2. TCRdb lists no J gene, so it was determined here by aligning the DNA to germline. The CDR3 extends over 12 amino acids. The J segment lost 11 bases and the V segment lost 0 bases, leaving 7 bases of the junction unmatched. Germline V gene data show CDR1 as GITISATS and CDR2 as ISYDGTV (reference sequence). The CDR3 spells CALWEVHRQKLF. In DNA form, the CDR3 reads TGTGCCTTGTGGGAGGTGCATCGGCAGAAACTCTTT.

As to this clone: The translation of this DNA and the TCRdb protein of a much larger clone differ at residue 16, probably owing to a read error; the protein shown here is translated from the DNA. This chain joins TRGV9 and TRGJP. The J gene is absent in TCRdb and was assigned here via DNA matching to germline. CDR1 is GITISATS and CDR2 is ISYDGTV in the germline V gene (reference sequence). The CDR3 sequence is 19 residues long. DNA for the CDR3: TGTGCCTTGTGGGAGGTGCATTTGGTGAGGGAGTTGGGCAAAAAAAGCAAGGTATTT. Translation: CALWEVHLVRELGKKSKVF.

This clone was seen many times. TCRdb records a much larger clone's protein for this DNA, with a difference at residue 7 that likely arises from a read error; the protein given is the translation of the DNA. The CDR3 loop reads CATWDLYYYKKLF. The CDR3 DNA sequence: TGTGCCACCTGGGATCTCTATTATTATAAGAAACTCTTT. The rearrangement joins TRGV8 to TRGJ1 or TRGJ2. TCRdb lists no J gene, so it was determined here by aligning the DNA to germline. V trimming: 3 bases; J trimming: 2 bases; junction bases outside the gene matches: 4. The CDR3 has 13 residues. Germline V lookup: CDR1 VENAVY, CDR2 YDSYNSRV.

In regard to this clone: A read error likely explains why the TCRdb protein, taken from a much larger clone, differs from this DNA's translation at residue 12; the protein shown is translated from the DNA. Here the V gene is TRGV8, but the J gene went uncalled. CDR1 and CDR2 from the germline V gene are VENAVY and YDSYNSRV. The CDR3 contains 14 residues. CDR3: CATWDRASYYKRLF. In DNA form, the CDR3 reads TGTGCCACCTGGGATAGAGCCTCGTATTATAAGAGACTCTTT.

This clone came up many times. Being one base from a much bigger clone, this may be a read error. Here the CDR3 DNA reads TGTGCCACCTGGGCCTCAGACACCCATTTTCGAAAGGTCAAGAAACTCTTT. Protein product: CATWASDTHFRKVKKLF. The J gene is TRGJ1 or TRGJ2, the V gene TRGV4. The CDR3 sequence is 17 residues long. From germline, CDR1 is EGSTGY and CDR2 YDSYTSSV. J gave up 10 bases and V 5 bases, and 26 bases lay outside the gene matches.

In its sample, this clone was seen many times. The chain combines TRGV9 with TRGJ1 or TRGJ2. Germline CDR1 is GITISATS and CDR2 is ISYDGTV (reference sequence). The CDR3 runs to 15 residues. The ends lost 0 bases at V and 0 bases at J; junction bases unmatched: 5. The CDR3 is CALWEVTPNYYKKLF. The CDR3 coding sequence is TGTGCCTTGTGGGAGGTGACGCCGAATTATTATAAGAAACTCTTT.

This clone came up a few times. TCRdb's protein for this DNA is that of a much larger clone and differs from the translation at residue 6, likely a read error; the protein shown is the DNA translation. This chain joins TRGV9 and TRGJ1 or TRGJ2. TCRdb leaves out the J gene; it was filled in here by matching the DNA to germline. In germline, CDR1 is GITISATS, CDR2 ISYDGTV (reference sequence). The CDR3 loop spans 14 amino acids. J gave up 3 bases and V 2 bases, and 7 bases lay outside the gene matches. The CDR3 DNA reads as TGTGCCTTGTGGGAGGAGGCTAGTTATTATAAGAAACTCTTT. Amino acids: CALWEEASYYKKLF.

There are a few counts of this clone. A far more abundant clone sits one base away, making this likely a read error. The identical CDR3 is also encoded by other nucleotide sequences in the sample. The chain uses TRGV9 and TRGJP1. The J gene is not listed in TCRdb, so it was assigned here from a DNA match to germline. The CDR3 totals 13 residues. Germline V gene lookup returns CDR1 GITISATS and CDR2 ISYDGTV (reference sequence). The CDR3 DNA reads TGTGCCCTGTGGGAGGGCACTGGTTGGTTCAAGATATTT. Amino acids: CALWEGTGWFKIF.

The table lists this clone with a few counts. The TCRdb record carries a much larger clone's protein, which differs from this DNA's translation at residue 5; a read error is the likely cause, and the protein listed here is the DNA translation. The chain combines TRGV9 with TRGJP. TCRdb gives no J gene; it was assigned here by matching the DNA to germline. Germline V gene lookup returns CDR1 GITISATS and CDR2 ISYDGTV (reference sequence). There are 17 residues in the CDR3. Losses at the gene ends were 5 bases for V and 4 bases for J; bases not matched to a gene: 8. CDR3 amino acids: CALWGPSQELGKKIKVF. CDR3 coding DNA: TGTGCCTTGTGGGGGCCTTCACAAGAGTTGGGCAAAAAAATCAAGGTATTT.

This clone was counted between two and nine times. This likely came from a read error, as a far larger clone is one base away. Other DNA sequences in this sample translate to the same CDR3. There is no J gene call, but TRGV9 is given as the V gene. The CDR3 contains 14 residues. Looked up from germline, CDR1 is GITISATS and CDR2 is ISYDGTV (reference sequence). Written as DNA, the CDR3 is TGTGCCTTGTGGGAGCCGGAGGATTATTATAAGAAGCTCTTT. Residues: CALWEPEDYYKKLF.

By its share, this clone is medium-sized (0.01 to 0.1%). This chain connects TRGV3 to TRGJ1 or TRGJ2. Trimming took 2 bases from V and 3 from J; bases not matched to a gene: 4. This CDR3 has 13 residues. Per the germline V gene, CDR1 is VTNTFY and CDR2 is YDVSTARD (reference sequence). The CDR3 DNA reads TGTGCCACCTGGGACACGCTTTATTATAAGAAACTCTTT. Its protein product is CATWDTLYYKKLF.

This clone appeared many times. CDR3 in amino acids: CATWDRNPDYKKLF. The DNA for the CDR3 is TGTGCCACCTGGGATAGGAACCCCGATTATAAGAAACTCTTT. The V call is TRGV4, the J call TRGJ1 or TRGJ2. V trimming: 3 bases; J trimming: 5 bases; junction bases outside the gene matches: 10. The CDR3 length is 14 residues. Germline CDR1 and CDR2: EGSTGY and YDSYTSSV.

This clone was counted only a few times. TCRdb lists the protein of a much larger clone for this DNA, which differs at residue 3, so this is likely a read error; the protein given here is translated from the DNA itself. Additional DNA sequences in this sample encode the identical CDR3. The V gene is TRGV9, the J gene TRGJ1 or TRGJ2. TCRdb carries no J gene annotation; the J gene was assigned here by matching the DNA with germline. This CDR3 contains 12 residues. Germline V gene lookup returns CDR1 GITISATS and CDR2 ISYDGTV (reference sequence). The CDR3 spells CAMWEAGYKKLF. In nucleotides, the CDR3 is TGTGCCATGTGGGAGGCGGGGTATAAGAAACTCTTT.